Below, 6 T cell receptor beta chains from the same sample are listed, as sequenced in a study of Tregs in tolerant kidney transplant recipients. Profiled with immunoSEQ multiplex PCR; TCRdb holds only in-frame clones, not every one. This sample has around 74,000 clones, with 98% found just once. The input for sequencing was CD4+ T cells from blood, taken before the transplant. The origin of the receptors is a human donor who received a combined kidney and bone marrow transplant.

V is TRBV15 and J is TRBJ2-5; D is possibly TRBD1 (6 bases). The ends were cut back, 1 base at V and 1 base at J, with 10 bases in the middle. The CDR3 length is 15 residues. CDR1 LNHNV and CDR2 YYDKDF come from the germline V gene (reference sequence). CDR3 nucleotide sequence: TGTGCCACCAGCAGAGTAGCAGGGGCCCAAGAGACCCAGTACTTC. Translating it yields CATSRVAGAQETQYF.

The V and J genes are TRBV5-1 and TRBJ2-5, with a tentative D call TRBD1 (6 bases). This CDR3 region has 15 residues. Trimming removed 4 bases from V and 5 bases from J, with 18 bases in between. Germline V gene lookup returns CDR1 SGHRS and CDR2 YFSETQ. The CDR3 region is CASSLPAGAEETQYF. As DNA, the CDR3 is TGCGCCAGCAGCCTCCCGGCAGGGGCAGAGGAGACCCAGTACTTC.

The CDR3 DNA sequence: TGCGCCAGCAGCGGAGGACAGGGGTTGGCCGGGGAGCTGTTTTTT. As protein: CASSGGQGLAGELFF. The rearrangement joins TRBV5-1 to TRBJ2-2, with 9 bases fitting TRBD1. V gave up 4 bases and J gave up 6 bases; unmatched junction bases: 7. The V gene's germline CDR1 is SGHRS and CDR2 YFSETQ. The CDR3 sequence is 15 residues long.

J is TRBJ2-1 and V is TRBV6-1, with D unclear. Germline V CDR1 and CDR2: MNHNS, SASEGT. The CDR3 runs 13 residues. V lost 4 bases and J lost 0, with 4 bases in between. The CDR3 DNA is TGTGCCAGCAGTGGTAGCTCCTACAATGAGCAGTTCTTC. It encodes CASSGSSYNEQFF.

This chain uses TRBV29-1 with TRBJ2-7; D may be TRBD1 (9 bases). Germline CDR1 and CDR2: SQVTM and ANQGSEA. The CDR3 sequence is 15 residues long. The V gene lost 2 bases and the J gene lost 5 bases, with 19 bases spanning the gap. In nucleotides, the CDR3 is TGCAGCGTTGAATCGGGGGGGACAGGGCTGGACGAGCAGTACTTC. Its translation is CSVESGGTGLDEQYF.

The sample holds one count of this clone. The CDR3 loop reads CSVMGSSTGNTIYF. CDR3 in DNA: TGCAGCGTTATGGGCTCCTCAACGGGAAACACCATATATTTT. J is TRBJ1-3 and V is TRBV29-1; D ambiguous. The CDR3 length is 14 residues. Germline V gene data show CDR1 as SQVTM and CDR2 as ANQGSEA. The ends were cut back, 5 bases at V and 4 bases at J, with 15 bases in the middle.